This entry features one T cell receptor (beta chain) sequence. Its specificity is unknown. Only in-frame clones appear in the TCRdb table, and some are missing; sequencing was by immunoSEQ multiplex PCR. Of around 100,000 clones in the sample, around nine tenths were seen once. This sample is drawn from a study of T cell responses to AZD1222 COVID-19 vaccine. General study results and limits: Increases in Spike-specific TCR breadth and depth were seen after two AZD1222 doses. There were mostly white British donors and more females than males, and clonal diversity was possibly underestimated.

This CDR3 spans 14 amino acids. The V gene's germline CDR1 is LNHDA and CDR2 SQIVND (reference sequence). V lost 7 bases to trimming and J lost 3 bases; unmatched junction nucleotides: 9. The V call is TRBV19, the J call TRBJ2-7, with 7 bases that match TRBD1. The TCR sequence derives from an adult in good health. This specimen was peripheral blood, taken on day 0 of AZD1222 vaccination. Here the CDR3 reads CASNDRVGFYEQYF. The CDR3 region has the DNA TGTGCCAGTAACGACAGGGTGGGGTTCTACGAGCAGTACTTC.